Listed here are 8 T cell receptor beta chains from one sample, sequenced in a study of T cells generated in artificial thymic organoids. Reverse primers in the TRAC or TRBC constant regions drove separate semi-nested PCRs for TCRalpha and TCRbeta. MiXCR was run by TCRdb on the 5' RACE reads, yielding one entry per CDR3 protein. The table shows about 8,500 distinct CDR3 sequences, with approximately 20% occurring only once. Sequencing input: naive CD8+ T cells from the thymus. The subset is: CD3+TCRalphabeta+CD8SP T cells; for blood, CD45RO-CCR7+ naive CD8+ T cells. These TCRs come from a human donor who gave cord blood stem cells for thymic organoid culture, a cardiac surgery patient who gave postnatal thymus, or a blood donor (not recorded which).

This clonotype came up a few times. This chain links TRBV28 with TRBJ1-1; D is uncertain. Germline V gives CDR1 MDHEN, CDR2 SYDVKM. The CDR3 is made up of 13 amino acids. V lost 3 bases, J lost 0 bases, and 5 bases lay in between. CDR3 protein: CASSFLLNTEAFF. The CDR3 DNA reads TGTGCCAGCAGTTTTCTTCTGAACACTGAAGCTTTCTTT.

By its share, this clonotype is medium-sized. The V gene is TRBV24-1, the J gene TRBJ2-5; no firm D call. CDR3 size: 14 residues. V was trimmed by 2 bases and J by 1 base, leaving 7 bases between them. CDR1 is KGHDR, CDR2 SFDVKD, per germline. The CDR3 DNA reads TGTGCCACCAGTGATTGGACGAGCCAAGAGACCCAGTACTTC. This sequence encodes CATSDWTSQETQYF.

By its share, this clonotype is medium-sized (0.01 to 0.1%). J is TRBJ2-6 and V is TRBV27; 8 bases match TRBD2. CDR1 MNHEY and CDR2 SMNVEV come from the germline V gene (reference sequence). The CDR3 is made up of 18 amino acids. J was trimmed by 2 bases and V by 4 bases; bases with no gene match: 10. The CDR3 region is CASSSHRSGGPGANVLTF. CDR3 DNA sequence: TGTGCCAGCAGTTCCCATCGTTCGGGAGGGCCTGGGGCCAACGTCCTGACTTTC.

This clonotype is medium-sized (0.01 to 0.1%) in the sample. The chain uses TRBV6-5 and TRBJ1-1; D is undetermined. Germline assignment: CDR1 MNHEY and CDR2 SVGAGI. The CDR3 is 15 residues long. V lost 0 bases and J lost 0, with 8 bases in between. This chain's CDR3 is CASSYSIQLNTEAFF. In DNA, the CDR3 is TGTGCCAGCAGTTACTCGATACAGTTGAACACTGAAGCTTTCTTT.

V usage is TRBV9 and J usage is TRBJ2-1; 12 nucleotides agree with TRBD2. J gave up 7 bases and V 4 bases, and 15 bases lay outside the gene matches. Germline values: CDR1 SGDLS, CDR2 YYNGEE. The CDR3 loop spans 18 amino acids. CDR3 amino acids: CASSLSGRLAGVSNEQFF. The CDR3 nucleotides are TGTGCCAGCAGCCTTAGCGGGAGACTAGCGGGAGTCTCTAATGAGCAGTTCTTC. Complete variable domain (other parts from reference TRBV9 and TRBJ2-1): DSGVTQTPKHLITATGQRVTLRCSPRSGDLSVYWYQQSLDQGLQFLIQYYNGEERAKGNILERFSAQQFPDLHSELNLSSLELGDSALYFCASSLSGRLAGVSNEQFFGPGTRLTVL.

The CDR3 loop reads CASRAGAMDTQYF. For the CDR3, the DNA is TGTGCCAGCAGAGCAGGGGCAATGGATACGCAGTATTTT. This rearrangement joins TRBV27 to TRBJ2-3; tentatively, D is TRBD1 (6 bases). Trimming cost V 6 bases and J 6 bases, with 13 bases left between them. The germline V gene has CDR1 MNHEY and CDR2 SMNVEV (reference sequence). The CDR3 runs to 13 residues.

This clonotype has at least ten counts. The chain joins TRBV7-6 to TRBJ2-7; no firm D call. The CDR3 length is 10 residues. Trimming took 8 bases from V and 3 from J, leaving 5 bases between them. From germline, CDR1 is SGHVS and CDR2 FNYEAQ. Here the CDR3 DNA reads TGTGCCAGCGGGAACTACGAGCAGTACTTC. This encodes CASGNYEQYF.

In its sample, this clonotype ranks as medium-sized. The rearrangement uses TRBV7-2 and TRBJ2-7, with 7 bases fitting TRBD2. Germline V lookup: CDR1 SGHTA, CDR2 FQGNSA. The J segment lost 2 bases and the V segment lost 5 bases, leaving 9 bases of the junction unmatched. The CDR3 sequence is 15 residues long. CDR3 sequence reads: CASSQRDYPTYEQYF. The CDR3 nucleotides are TGTGCCAGCAGCCAACGGGACTACCCGACCTACGAGCAGTACTTC.